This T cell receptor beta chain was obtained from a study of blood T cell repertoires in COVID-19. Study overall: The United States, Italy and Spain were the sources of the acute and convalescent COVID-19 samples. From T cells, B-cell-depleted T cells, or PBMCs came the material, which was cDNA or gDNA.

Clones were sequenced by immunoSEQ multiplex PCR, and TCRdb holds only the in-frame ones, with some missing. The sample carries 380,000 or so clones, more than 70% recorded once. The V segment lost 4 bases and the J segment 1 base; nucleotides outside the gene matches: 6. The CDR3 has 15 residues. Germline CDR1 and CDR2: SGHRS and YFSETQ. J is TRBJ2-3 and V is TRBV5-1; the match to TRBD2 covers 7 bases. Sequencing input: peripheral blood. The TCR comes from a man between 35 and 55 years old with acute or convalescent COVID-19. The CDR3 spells CASSQRTRGTDTQYF. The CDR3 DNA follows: TGCGCCAGCAGCCAAAGGACTAGGGGCACAGATACGCAGTATTTT.